The 25 T cell receptor beta chains given below trace back to one sample, sequenced in a study of T-cell memory formation after mild COVID-19 (dated by TCRdb to the early 2020s). The library was produced with 5' RACE. Sequenced on an Illumina NovaSeq 6000. TCRdb reanalyzed the raw reads on its own, using fastp at Q25 for trimming and MiXCR for clone calling, and kept in-frame beta chains. CDR3 protein duplicates are merged, each entry listing the most common genes and DNA. A total of about 390,000 distinct CDR3 sequences appear in this sample, more than 20% of them only once. Around 12% of the sample is taken by the ten largest. Sequencing was performed on PBMCs or a T cell subset sorted from them (not recorded which). Receptors were obtained from an adult woman who had mild COVID-19 (a few samples of this study predate the infection). The sample titles of this study are shuffled in the database, so cell type and time point are left out; the donor was told from shared clones.

This clonotype was counted only a few times. The V and J genes are TRBV4-2 and TRBJ2-5; TRBD2 aligns across 9 bases. With V trimmed by 3 bases and J by 3 bases, 5 bases remained unmatched. Germline lookup yields CDR1 LGHNA and CDR2 YNFKEQ. The length of the CDR3 is 15 residues. CDR3 protein: CASSHVGGGEETQYF. CDR3 nucleotides: TGTGCCAGCAGCCACGTGGGCGGGGGGGAAGAGACCCAGTACTTC.

This clonotype was seen at least ten times. The V gene is TRBV18, the J gene TRBJ2-1; 10 positions agree with TRBD2. The CDR3 is 14 residues long. Germline V gene lookup returns CDR1 KGHSH and CDR2 LQKENI. The V gene end was trimmed by 3 bases and the J gene end by 7 bases; junction bases not matched to a gene: 3. The chain's CDR3 is CASSPTSGSNEQFF. The CDR3 region has the DNA TGTGCCAGCTCACCGACTAGCGGGTCGAATGAGCAGTTCTTC.

In regard to this clonotype: Relative to the germline gene, one junction end is altered; a read error may explain this. This sequence joins TRBV7-6 and TRBJ2-7; 7 nucleotides agree with TRBD1. Germline V lookup: CDR1 SGHVS, CDR2 FNYEAQ. The CDR3 totals 15 residues. CDR3 in amino acids: CASSSAGTESYEQYF. In nucleotides, the CDR3 is TGTGCTAGCAGCTCCGCCGGGACAGAGAGCTACGAGCAGTACTTC.

V usage is TRBV2 and J usage is TRBJ1-1; perhaps TRBD1 as D (5 bases). Trimming stripped 4 bases from V and 0 bases from J, with 6 bases between. The CDR3 totals 13 residues. Germline lookup yields CDR1 SNHLY and CDR2 FYNNEI. The DNA of the CDR3 is TGTGCCAGCAGTGGCAGGGTGAACACTGAAGCTTTCTTT. Translated, it gives CASSGRVNTEAFF.

The table lists this clonotype with a few counts. The chain recombines TRBV4-3 with TRBJ2-3; 9 bases fit TRBD2. Per germline, CDR1 LGHNA and CDR2 YSLEER. This CDR3 comprises 14 residues. Trimming cost V 5 bases and J 7 bases; bases outside gene matches: 7. Here the CDR3 DNA reads TGCGCCAGCAGCTTTAGCGGGAGAGAGTATACGCAGTATTTT. It yields the protein CASSFSGREYTQYF.

This rearrangement joins TRBV7-2 to TRBJ1-4; D is unresolved. The CDR3 runs 13 residues. Germline V gene sequence: CDR1 SGHTA, CDR2 FQGNSA. V lost 4 bases, J lost 12 bases, and 15 bases lay in between. The CDR3 DNA reads TGTGCCAGCAGCTCTATGGGTCTTGGGGAACTGTTTTTT. Its protein product is CASSSMGLGELFF.

The CDR3 region has the DNA TGTGCCAGCTCACCGAAGACAGGGAAGAACTACAATGAGCAGTTCTTC. Protein sequence: CASSPKTGKNYNEQFF. The V call is TRBV18, the J call TRBJ2-1; TRBD1 agrees at 7 bases. The V gene's germline CDR1 is KGHSH and CDR2 LQKENI. With V trimmed by 3 bases and J by 3 bases, 8 bases remained unmatched. The CDR3 is made up of 16 amino acids.

This clonotype has just a few counts. The chain employs TRBV7-9 and TRBJ2-3; 13 nucleotides line up with TRBD2. V trimming: 7 bases; J trimming: 9 bases; junction bases outside the gene matches: 10. This CDR3 spans 15 amino acids. CDR1 and CDR2 from the germline V gene are SEHNR and FQNEAQ (reference sequence). DNA for the CDR3: TGTGCCAGCAACCCGGGACTAGCGGGGAGTGACACGCAGTATTTT. Protein product: CASNPGLAGSDTQYF. Together with reference TRBV7-9 and TRBJ2-3, the CDR3 gives the full variable domain: DTGVSQNPRHKITKRGQNVTFRCDPISEHNRLYWYRQTLGQGPEFLTYFQNEAQLEKSRLLSDRFSAERPKGSFSTLEIQRTEQGDSAMYLCASNPGLAGSDTQYFGPGTRLTVL.

This clonotype was detected a few times. This chain joins TRBV27 and TRBJ2-3; weak D call: TRBD2 (5 bases). Germline-derived CDR1 and CDR2 are MNHEY and SMNVEV (reference sequence). V lost 3 bases and J lost 7, with 14 bases in between. This CDR3 is 14 amino acids long. This chain's CDR3 is CASSLGLAGYTQYF. The CDR3 DNA follows: TGTGCCAGCAGTTTGGGCCTAGCTGGGTATACGCAGTATTTT.

This chain joins TRBV7-2 and TRBJ2-5; perhaps TRBD1 as D (5 bases). The CDR3 contains 15 residues. V lost 0 bases and J 3 bases, leaving 11 bases between the germline ends. Germline V gives CDR1 SGHTA, CDR2 FQGNSA. CDR3 DNA sequence: TGTGCCAGCAGCTTAGCGTGGCAGGGCAAAGAGACCCAGTACTTC. It translates to CASSLAWQGKETQYF.

This clonotype showed up just a few times. The chain links TRBV7-9 to TRBJ2-3; D call uncertain. Germline-derived CDR1 and CDR2 are SEHNR and FQNEAQ (reference sequence). The CDR3 length is 18 residues. V gave up 6 bases and J gave up 5 bases, with 27 bases separating them. The CDR3 DNA reads TGTGCCAGCAGTTACACCCGCCCCCGTGCCCAAACCGGAGATACGCAGTATTTT. Its translation: CASSYTRPRAQTGDTQYF. The full variable domain, with the rest looked up from reference TRBV7-9 and TRBJ2-3, is DTGVSQNPRHKITKRGQNVTFRCDPISEHNRLYWYRQTLGQGPEFLTYFQNEAQLEKSRLLSDRFSAERPKGSFSTLEIQRTEQGDSAMYLCASSYTRPRAQTGDTQYFGPGTRLTVL.

This clonotype appeared a few times. The V gene is TRBV7-9, the J gene TRBJ2-6; no firm D call. With 4 bases removed from V and 3 bases from J, the gap between germline ends came to 16 bases. CDR1 and CDR2 from the germline V gene are SEHNR and FQNEAQ (reference sequence). The CDR3 totals 17 residues. The CDR3 nucleotides are TGTGCCAGCAGCTACACGGTTGGGTCCTTTGGGGCCAACGTCCTGACTTTC. It encodes CASSYTVGSFGANVLTF. The full variable domain, its missing parts supplied by reference TRBV7-9 and TRBJ2-6, is DTGVSQNPRHKITKRGQNVTFRCDPISEHNRLYWYRQTLGQGPEFLTYFQNEAQLEKSRLLSDRFSAERPKGSFSTLEIQRTEQGDSAMYLCASSYTVGSFGANVLTFGAGSRLTVL.

The J gene is TRBJ2-1, the V gene TRBV9, with a weak D call TRBD1 (6 bases). This CDR3 has 13 amino acids. Germline values: CDR1 SGDLS, CDR2 YYNGEE. Trimming left V 4 bases short and J 10 bases short, with 15 bases between. This chain's CDR3 is CASSLAVGGEQFF. DNA of the CDR3: TGTGCCAGCAGCCTTGCCGTAGGGGGAGAGCAGTTCTTC.

The V gene is TRBV6-6, the J gene TRBJ2-4, with a weak D call TRBD2 (6 bases). The CDR3 has 14 amino acids. V lost 6 bases, J lost 2 bases, and 11 bases lay in between. Germline CDR1 is MNHNY and CDR2 is SVGAGI (reference sequence). DNA for the CDR3: TGTGCCAGCAGCTCCGCGGGGCCCAAAAACATTCAGTACTTC. It encodes CASSSAGPKNIQYF.

Only a few counts were recorded for this clonotype. V and J are TRBV5-1 and TRBJ2-1; D possibly corresponds to TRBD1 (6 bases). Trimming cost V 7 bases and J 9 bases, with 14 bases left between them. The CDR3 consists of 12 residues. CDR1 and CDR2 from the germline V gene are SGHRS and YFSETQ. CDR3 region: CASSQGRGEQFF. CDR3 DNA sequence: TGCGCCAGCTCCCAGGGGCGTGGTGAGCAGTTCTTC. Looking up the rest from reference TRBV5-1 and TRBJ2-1 gives the full variable domain: KAGVTQTPRYLIKTRGQQVTLSCSPISGHRSVSWYQQTPGQGLQFLFEYFSETQRNKGNFPGRFSGRQFSNSRSEMNVSTLELGDSALYLCASSQGRGEQFFGPGTRLTVL.

The sample holds a few counts of this clonotype. CDR3 nucleotide sequence: TGTGCCAGCAGCGAGGGGAGGCGGGGGGGCGATACCGAAGAGACCCAGTACTTC. Encoded protein: CASSEGRRGGDTEETQYF. This chain links TRBV9 with TRBJ2-5; 9 bases fit TRBD2. Germline loops: CDR1 SGDLS, CDR2 YYNGEE. The V segment lost 3 bases and the J segment 3 bases; nucleotides outside the gene matches: 15. The CDR3 has 18 amino acids.

This chain joins TRBV6-2 or TRBV6-3 and TRBJ2-3; D gene uncertain. V shed 6 bases and J shed 0 bases, with 10 bases lying between them. The CDR3 contains 14 residues. CDR1 MNHEY and CDR2 SVGEGT come from the germline V gene. The CDR3 coding sequence is TGTGCCAGCAGACTGGGTCTCAGCACAGATACGCAGTATTTT. It codes for CASRLGLSTDTQYF.

The chain uses TRBV4-1 and TRBJ1-5; 9 bases are shared with TRBD1. There are 14 residues in the CDR3. The germline V gene has CDR1 MGHRA and CDR2 YSYEKL. V lost 0 bases and J lost 6; bases outside the gene matches: 0. Here the CDR3 reads CASSQETGGQPQHF. CDR3 DNA: TGCGCCAGCAGCCAAGAGACAGGGGGTCAGCCCCAGCATTTT.

V gene TRBV27 combines with J gene TRBJ2-7, with 8 bases matching TRBD1. The CDR3 has 13 amino acids. Germline CDR1 MNHEY, CDR2 SMNVEV (reference sequence). The V gene end was trimmed by 10 bases and the J gene end by 3 bases; junction bases not matched to a gene: 8. DNA for the CDR3: TGTGCCACGATGGACAGGGCCAGCTACGAGCAGTACTTC. Amino acids: CATMDRASYEQYF.

The sample holds a few counts of this clonotype. The chain is built from TRBV2 and TRBJ2-3; 9 bases are shared with TRBD2. Germline V gene lookup returns CDR1 SNHLY and CDR2 FYNNEI. This CDR3 is 16 amino acids long. Losses at the gene ends were 4 bases for V and 2 bases for J; bases not matched to a gene: 7. In DNA, the CDR3 is TGTGCCAGCAGTGCGACGGCTAGCGGGAACACAGATACGCAGTATTTT. Its translation is CASSATASGNTDTQYF.

The chain recombines TRBV3-1 with TRBJ1-1; D is ambiguous. Trimming shortened V by 4 bases and J by 5 bases, and 14 bases separated the two germline ends. The CDR3 is 14 residues long. Germline V CDR1 and CDR2: LGHDT, YNNKEL (reference sequence). The CDR3 nucleotides read TGTGCCAGCAGCCCCCCCGCCCCGGGAACTGAAGCTTTCTTT. This sequence encodes CASSPPAPGTEAFF.

This clonotype was seen at least ten times. The chain joins TRBV5-1 to TRBJ1-4; 8 bases are shared with TRBD1. Unmatched junction bases numbered 6, after V lost 0 bases and J lost 8 bases. CDR3 length equals 15 residues. Per the germline V gene, CDR1 is SGHRS and CDR2 is YFSETQ. CDR3 sequence: CASSLGGTGGEKLFF. The CDR3 nucleotides are TGCGCCAGCAGCTTGGGTGGGACAGGTGGCGAAAAACTGTTTTTT.

This clonotype was seen a handful of times. V and J are TRBV7-9 and TRBJ2-3, with D possibly TRBD2 on 6 matching bases. The germline V gene has CDR1 SEHNR and CDR2 FQNEAQ (reference sequence). V lost 6 bases to trimming and J lost 6 bases, with 19 bases between them. CDR3 length: 15 residues. CDR3 in DNA: TGTGCCAGCAGTTCCGGGACTCAGCCCAGGGATACGCAGTATTTT. Amino acid sequence: CASSSGTQPRDTQYF.

This clonotype was found once. The chain couples TRBV9 to TRBJ2-3, with D maybe TRBD1 (6 bases). Germline CDR1 and CDR2: SGDLS and YYNGEE. Deletions cut 2 bases from V and 5 bases from J, with 15 bases between. The CDR3 is 15 residues long. For the CDR3, the DNA is TGTGCCAGCAGCGTCACAGAGGGACAAGGAGATACGCAGTATTTT. It specifies CASSVTEGQGDTQYF.

The chain has TRBV4-2 and TRBJ2-1; the match to TRBD2 covers 7 bases. V shed 2 bases and J 6 bases; nucleotides not matched to a gene: 4. Germline V gives CDR1 LGHNA, CDR2 YNFKEQ. This CDR3 region has 14 residues. The CDR3 nucleotides read TGTGCCAGCAGCCAATCGGGGGGACCCAATGAGCAGTTCTTC. Translation: CASSQSGGPNEQFF.